One and the same sample provided the 2 T cell receptor beta chains below, sequenced in a study of technical replicates of blood from a handful of donors (dated by TCRdb to the late 2010s). Library preparation used the immunoSEQ multiplex PCR assay. Held by TCRdb, this immuneACCESS table contains in-frame sequences only and omits some clones. Under half of the omission traces to an unresolved V gene where checked; the cause of the rest is unknown. The sample table records some 87,000 clones; approximately 96% of these occur just once. Roughly 0.34% of the sample is taken by the ten largest. The sample comprised T cells isolated from PBMCs. The receptors here all came from a human donor in good health.

CDR3 amino acids: CAWSVQEGTEAFF. For the CDR3, the DNA is TGTGCCTGGAGTGTACAGGAGGGCACTGAAGCTTTCTTT. This chain joins TRBV30 and TRBJ1-1, with D perhaps matching TRBD1 (5 bases). Trimming cost V 0 bases and J 4 bases, with 9 bases left between them. The CDR3 spans 13 residues. Per germline, CDR1 GTSNPN and CDR2 SVGIG (reference sequence). The full variable domain, completed using reference TRBV30 and TRBJ1-1, is SQTIHQWPATLVQPVGSPLSLECTVEGTSNPNLYWYRQAAGRGLQLLFYSVGIGQISSEVPQNLSASRPQDRQFILSSKKLLLSDSGFYLCAWSVQEGTEAFFGQGTRLTVV.

J is TRBJ2-1 and V is TRBV30; 8 bases fit TRBD2. Germline V gene data show CDR1 as GTSNPN and CDR2 as SVGIG (reference sequence). With 5 bases clipped from V and 9 bases from J, the junction kept 9 bases outside the gene matches. The CDR3 covers 13 residues. This CDR3 is CAWGEREIGEQFF. The CDR3 DNA reads TGTGCCTGGGGGGAGCGGGAGATTGGTGAGCAGTTCTTC.